The clone carrying this T cell receptor (beta chain) was seen a handful of times. PCR involved 60 Vbeta and 13 Jbeta primers. Only in-frame clones appear in the TCRdb table, and some are missing; sequencing was by immunoSEQ multiplex PCR. The repertoire holds about 130,000 clones, approximately 80% seen once, with approximately 2% in the top ten. The sample is drawn from a study of cytomegalovirus exposure and HLA in healthy donors. Germline-derived CDR1 and CDR2 are SGHTA and FQGNSA. This CDR3 comprises 14 residues. The V and J ends lost 5 bases and 0 bases respectively, with 10 bases between them. The chain couples TRBV7-2 to TRBJ1-1; D uncertain. This clonotype was obtained from a man aged 30 to 39 in good health and CMV-seronegative. Material: PBMCs. This CDR3 is CASSPSGVNTEAFF. The CDR3 DNA sequence: TGTGCCAGCAGCCCTTCCGGGGTGAACACTGAAGCTTTCTTT.